A selection of T cell receptor beta chains follows, all from one sample in a study of chemoradiotherapy in HPV16-positive cancers. The data were produced by immunoSEQ multiplex PCR, yet TCRdb's version contains in-frame clones alone and is incomplete. The repertoire consists of tens of thousands of clones, with 80% occurring once and the leading ten covering 3.8%. The specimen was blood, collected from a patient who underwent chemoradiotherapy. The receptors derive from a human donor with HPV-associated anogenital cancer. The CDR3 runs from the conserved cysteine through the conserved F or W. The order of the fields is D gene, clone size, J gene, V gene, CDR3 DNA, CDR3 protein. The D gene is left open where the match is weak. Clone size is shown for a subset of rows, as once, few, many or a class of expanded clone.

TRBD2 | NA | TRBJ2-1 | TRBV2 | TGTGCCAGCATCCCCAAGCGGGGGAGCGGGGAGCAGTTCTTC | CASIPKRGSGEQFF
NA | NA | TRBJ2-3 | TRBV9 | TGTGCCAGCAGCGTATATGGCGTCGGGGGCACAGATACGCAGTATTTT | CASSVYGVGGTDTQYF
TRBD1 | NA | TRBJ2-1 | TRBV7-9 | TGTGCCAGCAGCTTAGGAAACAGGGGCAGGGATAGTGATGAGCAGTTCTTC | CASSLGNRGRDSDEQFF
NA | NA | TRBJ2-3 | TRBV7-2 | TGTGCCAGCAGCTTCGACGGATTCACAGATACGCAGTATTTT | CASSFDGFTDTQYF
NA | NA | TRBJ1-5 | TRBV6-6 | TGTGCCAGCAGCCCCCGCCAGGGCCCCAATCAGCCCCAGCATTTT | CASSPRQGPNQPQHF
NA | NA | TRBJ2-5 | TRBV5-4 | TGTGCCAGCAGCTTGAGCGCAGACTTCCAAGAGACCCAGTACTTC | CASSLSADFQETQYF
TRBD2 | NA | TRBJ2-1 | TRBV9 | TGTGCCAGCAGCATCACTGGACTAGCCCATGAGCAGTTCTTC | CASSITGLAHEQFF
NA | NA | TRBJ2-3 | TRBV6-5 | TGTGCCAGCCTAGTTGGAGATACGCAGTATTTT | CASLVGDTQYF
TRBD2 | NA | TRBJ2-2 | TRBV10-3 | TGTGCCATCAGTGAACCTAGCGGGGGGGCCTTTTCCGGGGAGCTGTTTTTT | CAISEPSGGAFSGELFF
NA | NA | TRBJ1-2 | TRBV9 | TGTGCCAGCAGCGGAGGCAGGACGTCTAACTATGGCTACACCTTC | CASSGGRTSNYGYTF
TRBD2 | once | TRBJ2-5 | TRBV19 | TGTGCCAGTAGTGTGGGACTAGCGTTCCAAGAGACCCAGTACTTC | CASSVGLAFQETQYF
TRBD2 | NA | TRBJ2-7 | TRBV28 | TGTGCCAGCAGTTTGAACGGACTAGCTCGGGGGAGCTACGAGCAGTACTTC | CASSLNGLARGSYEQYF
NA | few | TRBJ2-2 | TRBV18 | TGTGCCAGCTCACCGAAAGGATCGAACACCGGGGAGCTGTTTTTT | CASSPKGSNTGELFF
NA | once | TRBJ2-3 | TRBV5-1 | TGCGCCAGTAAACAGGGAAGCACAGATACGCAGTATTTT | CASKQGSTDTQYF
TRBD1 | NA | TRBJ2-7 | TRBV2 | TGTGCCACCAAACCCGGGACAGCGGACAGCTACTACGAGCAGTACTTC | CATKPGTADSYYEQYF
NA | NA | TRBJ1-5 | TRBV12-5 | TGTGCTAGTGGTTTGTACTTATCCGGGCAGGGGACAAATCAGCCCCAGCATTTT | CASGLYLSGQGTNQPQHF
NA | NA | TRBJ1-1 | TRBV2 | TGTGCCAGCAGGCGGGACGGAGTCACTGAAGCTTTCTTT | CASRRDGVTEAFF
NA | once | TRBJ2-3 | TRBV14 | TGTGCCAGCAGGGGGTATTCCCCAGATACGCAGTATTTT | CASRGYSPDTQYF
TRBD1 | few | TRBJ1-2 | TRBV4-1 | TGCGCCAGCAGCCAGGGGGACAGGGCCTATGGCTACACCTTC | CASSQGDRAYGYTF
NA | NA | TRBJ1-5 | TRBV4-2 | TGTGCCAGCAGCCAAGTCAGGGAGCCCAATCAGCCCCAGCATTTT | CASSQVREPNQPQHF
TRBD1 | NA | TRBJ2-2 | TRBV2 | TGTGCCAGCACTGACAGGGGGAACACCGGGGAGCTGTTTTTT | CASTDRGNTGELFF
NA | NA | TRBJ1-1 | TRBV7-9 | TGTGCCAGCAGCTTAAAGAGGAACACTGAAGCTTTCTTT | CASSLKRNTEAFF
NA | NA | TRBJ1-3 | TRBV5-1 | TGCGCCAGCAGCTTACAGACCTCTGGAAACACCATATATTTT | CASSLQTSGNTIYF
NA | few | TRBJ1-1 | TRBV7-9 | TGTGCCAGCAGCTTAACGAGGGAGAACACTGAAGCTTTCTTT | CASSLTRENTEAFF
NA | few | TRBJ1-2 | TRBV5-6 | TGTGCCAGCAGGGATACAGGAAAGTACTATGGCTACACCTTC | CASRDTGKYYGYTF
NA | once | TRBJ1-5 | TRBV4-3 | TGCGCCAGCAGCCAAGATCGGGATCAGCCCCAGCATTTT | CASSQDRDQPQHF
NA | NA | TRBJ1-1 | TRBV10-1 | TGCGCCAGCAGCCCCCCGGGGTACAGGCCCACTGAAGCTTTCTTT | CASSPPGYRPTEAFF
NA | NA | TRBJ2-1 | TRBV7-9 | TGTGCCAGCAGCTTAGGGGGACCCTACAATGAGCAGTTCTTC | CASSLGGPYNEQFF
TRBD2 | NA | TRBJ2-5 | TRBV5-1 | TGCGCCAGCAGATCAAGCGGGGCCCCTCAAGAGACCCAGTACTTC | CASRSSGAPQETQYF
NA | NA | TRBJ2-5 | TRBV5-4 | TGTGCCAGCAGCTTGGGGACAGCCCAAGAGACCCAGTACTTC | CASSLGTAQETQYF
TRBD1 | NA | TRBJ2-7 | TRBV6-5 | TGTGCCAGCAGTTACTCGCGACAGGGCCACGAGCAGTACTTC | CASSYSRQGHEQYF
TRBD2 | NA | TRBJ2-1 | TRBV7-3 | TGTGCCAGCAGCCTAGCGGGGGGGCCGAATGAGCAGTTCTTC | CASSLAGGPNEQFF
TRBD1 | NA | TRBJ1-2 | TRBV11-2 | TGTGCCAGCAGCCTGACAGGGGACTTAACCTATGGCTACACCTTC | CASSLTGDLTYGYTF
TRBD1 | NA | TRBJ2-2 | TRBV15 | TGTGCCACCAGCAGCGGACAGGGGAACACCGGGGAGCTGTTTTTT | CATSSGQGNTGELFF
TRBD2 | NA | TRBJ2-3 | TRBV7-2 | TGTGCCAGCAACTTACCGGGGGGGAGCACAGATACGCAGTATTTT | CASNLPGGSTDTQYF
NA | NA | TRBJ1-3 | TRBV6-5 | TGTGGCACCCGGAGCTCTGGAAACACCATATATTTT | CGTRSSGNTIYF
NA | NA | TRBJ2-7 | TRBV25-1 | TGTGCCAGCAGCCCCCAAATTTACGAGCAGTACTTC | CASSPQIYEQYF
TRBD1 | NA | TRBJ1-2 | TRBV5-1 | TGCGCCAGCAGCTTGGAGGGACAGGGCAACTATGGCTACACCTTC | CASSLEGQGNYGYTF
TRBD1 | NA | TRBJ2-5 | TRBV5-1 | TGCGCCAGCAGGGGACAGGGGCAGGGGACCCAGTACTTC | CASRGQGQGTQYF
NA | few | TRBJ2-5 | TRBV9 | TGTGCCAGCAGCCCAGGAGGGGGCTTTGAGACCCAGTACTTC | CASSPGGGFETQYF
NA | NA | TRBJ2-1 | TRBV7-9 | TGTGCCAGCAGCTTTGGGGCCGGTGGCTACAATGAGCAGTTCTTC | CASSFGAGGYNEQFF
TRBD1 | once | TRBJ2-5 | TRBV29-1 | TGCAGCGTCCCCAATGACAGGGGAGAGACCCAGTACTTC | CSVPNDRGETQYF
TRBD2 | NA | TRBJ2-3 | TRBV18 | TGTGCCAGCTCACCAGCGACGGGGGGGGCAGATACGCAGTATTTT | CASSPATGGADTQYF
NA | NA | TRBJ1-2 | TRBV6-5 | TGTGCCAGCAGTTACTCGCCGGGACTGAGTTATGGCTACACCTTC | CASSYSPGLSYGYTF
NA | few | TRBJ1-1 | TRBV28 | TGTGCCAGCAGTTTCATCGGGGCCGCTGAAGCTTTCTTT | CASSFIGAAEAFF
NA | NA | TRBJ1-1 | TRBV30 | TGTGCCTGGATAAGGGGTAGGACTGAAGCTTTCTTT | CAWIRGRTEAFF
NA | NA | TRBJ1-4 | TRBV27 | TGTGCCAGCAGTAGGGTCAGCTATAATGAAAAACTGTTTTTT | CASSRVSYNEKLFF